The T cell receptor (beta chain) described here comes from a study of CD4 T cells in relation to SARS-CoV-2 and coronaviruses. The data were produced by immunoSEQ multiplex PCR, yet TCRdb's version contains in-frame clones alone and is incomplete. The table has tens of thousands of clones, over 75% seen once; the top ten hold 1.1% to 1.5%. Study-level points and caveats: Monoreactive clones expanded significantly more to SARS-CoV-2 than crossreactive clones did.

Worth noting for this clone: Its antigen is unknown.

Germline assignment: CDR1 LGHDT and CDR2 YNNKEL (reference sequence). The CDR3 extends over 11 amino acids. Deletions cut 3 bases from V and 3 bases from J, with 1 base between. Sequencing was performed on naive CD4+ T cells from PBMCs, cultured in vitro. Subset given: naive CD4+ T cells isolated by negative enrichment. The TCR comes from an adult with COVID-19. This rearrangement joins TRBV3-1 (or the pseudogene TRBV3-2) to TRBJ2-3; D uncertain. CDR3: CASSQTDTQYF. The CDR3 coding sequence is TGTGCCAGCAGCCAGACAGATACGCAGTATTTT.